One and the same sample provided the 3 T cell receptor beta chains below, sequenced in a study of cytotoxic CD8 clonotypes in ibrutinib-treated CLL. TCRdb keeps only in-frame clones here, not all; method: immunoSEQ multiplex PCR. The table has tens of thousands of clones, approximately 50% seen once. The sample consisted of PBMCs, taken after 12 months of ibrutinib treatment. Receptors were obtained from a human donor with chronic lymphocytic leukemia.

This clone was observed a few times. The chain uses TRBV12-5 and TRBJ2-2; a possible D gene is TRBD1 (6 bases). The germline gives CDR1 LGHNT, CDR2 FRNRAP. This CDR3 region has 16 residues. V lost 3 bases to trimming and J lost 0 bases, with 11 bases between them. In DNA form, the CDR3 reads TGTGCTAGTGGTTTTGGGGGCAGCGCGAACACCGGGGAGCTGTTTTTT. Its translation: CASGFGGSANTGELFF.

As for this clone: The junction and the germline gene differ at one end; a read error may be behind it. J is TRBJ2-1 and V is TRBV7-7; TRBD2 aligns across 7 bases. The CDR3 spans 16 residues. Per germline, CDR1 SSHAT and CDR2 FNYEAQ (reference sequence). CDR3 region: CASSAAASGSYNEQFF. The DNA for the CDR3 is TGTGCTAGCAGCGCGGCGGCTAGCGGATCCTACAATGAGCAGTTCTTC.

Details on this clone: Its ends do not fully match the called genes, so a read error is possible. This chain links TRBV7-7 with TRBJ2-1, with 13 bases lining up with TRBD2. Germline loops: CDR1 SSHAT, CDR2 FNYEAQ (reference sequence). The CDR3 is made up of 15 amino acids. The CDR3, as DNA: TGTGCTAGCAGCTTGGGACTAGCGGGGATCAATGAGCAGTTCTTC. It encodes CASSLGLAGINEQFF.